The 8 T cell receptor beta chains in this list originate from one sample, sequenced in a study of T-cell memory formation after mild COVID-19. TCRdb reprocessed the 5' RACE reads with MiXCR, giving one entry per CDR3 protein. This sample has about 250,000 distinct CDR3 sequences, with over 15% found just once. The specimen sequenced was PBMCs or a T cell subset sorted from them (not recorded which). The origin of the receptors is a man in his late teens or twenties who had mild COVID-19 (a few samples of this study predate the infection). Cell type and time point are not known.

This clonotype appeared a few times. The V call is TRBV6-1, the J call TRBJ1-6, with D possibly being TRBD1 (6 bases). V lost 8 bases and J 7 bases, leaving 15 bases between the germline ends. CDR1 is MNHNS and CDR2 is SASEGT in the germline V gene. The CDR3 covers 14 residues. This chain's CDR3 is CASEGGQENSPLHF. The CDR3, as DNA: TGTGCCAGCGAAGGGGGGCAGGAGAATTCACCCCTCCACTTT.

V is TRBV12-3 or TRBV12-4 and J is TRBJ1-3, with unresolved D. V lost 0 bases, J lost 8 bases, and 8 bases lay in between. This CDR3 has 13 residues. The chain's CDR3 is CASSLASGDTIYF. The CDR3 DNA reads TGTGCCAGCAGTTTAGCATCCGGGGACACCATATATTTT.

The chain uses TRBV12-3 or TRBV12-4 and TRBJ2-1, with a weak D call TRBD1 (5 bases). The CDR3 is 12 amino acids. Deletions cut 5 bases from V and 6 bases from J, with 8 bases between. CDR3 sequence reads: CASSLTGNEQFF. The CDR3 DNA is TGTGCCAGCAGTCTCACAGGCAATGAGCAGTTCTTC.

Concerning this clonotype: At one boundary the junction diverges from the germline segment, which might be a read error. The J gene is TRBJ1-1, the V gene TRBV18; TRBD1 aligns across 7 bases. This CDR3 is built from 13 residues. Looked up from germline, CDR1 is KGHSH and CDR2 is LQKENI. The CDR3 bases are TGTGCCACCTCAGGGGGAATGAACACTGAAGCTTTCTTT. Its translation is CATSGGMNTEAFF.

This clonotype was found a few times. This chain joins TRBV7-2 and TRBJ2-5; 7 bases are a match to TRBD2. Germline CDR1 is SGHTA and CDR2 is FQGNSA. Losses at the gene ends were 6 bases for V and 5 bases for J; bases not matched to a gene: 9. The CDR3 sequence is 14 residues long. The CDR3 is CASSLAVFWETQYF. Written as DNA, the CDR3 is TGTGCCAGCAGTCTAGCGGTATTTTGGGAGACCCAGTACTTC.

This chain uses TRBV6-6 with TRBJ1-3, with TRBD1 identical over 8 bases. With V trimmed by 11 bases and J by 7 bases, 16 bases remained unmatched. Germline V gives CDR1 MNHNY, CDR2 SVGAGI (reference sequence). The CDR3 totals 15 residues. The CDR3 sequence: CAAKGVGQGINTIYF. The CDR3 coding sequence is TGTGCCGCGAAAGGCGTAGGACAGGGAATCAACACCATATATTTT.

This clonotype was seen a few times. The CDR3 reads CSASAGGYQPQHF. The CDR3 DNA reads as TGCAGTGCTAGTGCGGGGGGCTACCAGCCCCAGCATTTT. The chain joins TRBV20-1 to TRBJ1-5; a weak D match, TRBD1 (6 bases). Trimming removed 3 bases from V and 7 bases from J, with 13 bases in between. The CDR3 has 13 amino acids. The germline V gene has CDR1 DFQATT and CDR2 SNEGSKA (reference sequence).

There are a few counts of this clonotype. The V call is TRBV6-2 or TRBV6-3, the J call TRBJ2-5; D is perhaps TRBD1 or TRBD2 (5 bases each). The germline V and J ends were trimmed by 0 bases and 5 bases, with 10 bases remaining between them. This CDR3 has 14 amino acids. Looked up from germline, CDR1 is MNHEY and CDR2 is SVGEGT. The chain's CDR3 is CASSYSGTKETQYF. CDR3 DNA: TGTGCCAGCAGTTACTCAGGGACCAAGGAGACCCAGTACTTC.